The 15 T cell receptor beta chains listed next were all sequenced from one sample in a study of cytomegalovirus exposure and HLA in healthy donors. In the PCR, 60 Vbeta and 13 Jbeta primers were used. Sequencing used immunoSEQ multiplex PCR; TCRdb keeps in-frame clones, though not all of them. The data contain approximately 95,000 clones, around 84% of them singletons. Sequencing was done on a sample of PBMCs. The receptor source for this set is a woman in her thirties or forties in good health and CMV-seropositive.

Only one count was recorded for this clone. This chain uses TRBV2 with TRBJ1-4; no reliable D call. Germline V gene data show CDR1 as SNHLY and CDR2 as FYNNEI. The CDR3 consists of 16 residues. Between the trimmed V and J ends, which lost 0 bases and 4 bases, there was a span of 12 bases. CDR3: CASSEAAGRGNEKLFF. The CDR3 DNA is TGTGCCAGCAGTGAAGCCGCGGGTCGTGGTAATGAAAAACTGTTTTTT.

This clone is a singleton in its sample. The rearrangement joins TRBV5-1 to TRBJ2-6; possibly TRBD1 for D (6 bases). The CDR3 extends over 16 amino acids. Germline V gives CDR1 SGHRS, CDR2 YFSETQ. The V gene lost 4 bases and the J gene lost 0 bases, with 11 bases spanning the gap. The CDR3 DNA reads TGCGCCAGCAGCACGGGACATAACTCTGGGGCCAACGTCCTGACTTTC. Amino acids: CASSTGHNSGANVLTF. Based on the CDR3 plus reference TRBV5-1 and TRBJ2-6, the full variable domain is KAGVTQTPRYLIKTRGQQVTLSCSPISGHRSVSWYQQTPGQGLQFLFEYFSETQRNKGNFPGRFSGRQFSNSRSEMNVSTLELGDSALYLCASSTGHNSGANVLTFGAGSRLTVL.

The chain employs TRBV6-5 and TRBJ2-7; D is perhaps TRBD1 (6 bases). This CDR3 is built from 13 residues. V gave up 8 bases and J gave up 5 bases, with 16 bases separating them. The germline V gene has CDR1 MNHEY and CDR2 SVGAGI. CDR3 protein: CASGWTAQHEQYF. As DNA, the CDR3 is TGTGCCAGCGGTTGGACAGCCCAACACGAGCAGTACTTC.

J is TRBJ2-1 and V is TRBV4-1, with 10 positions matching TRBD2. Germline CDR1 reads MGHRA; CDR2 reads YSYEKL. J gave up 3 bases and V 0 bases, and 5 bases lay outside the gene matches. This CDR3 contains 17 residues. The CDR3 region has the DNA TGCGCCAGCAGCCAAGAGCCGGGACTAGCGTACTACAATGAGCAGTTCTTC. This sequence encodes CASSQEPGLAYYNEQFF.

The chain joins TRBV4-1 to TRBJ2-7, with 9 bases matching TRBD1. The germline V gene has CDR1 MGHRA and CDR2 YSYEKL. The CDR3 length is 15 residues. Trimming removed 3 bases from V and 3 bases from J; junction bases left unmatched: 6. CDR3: CASSHQWTGDYEQYF. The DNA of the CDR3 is TGCGCCAGCAGCCACCAGTGGACAGGGGACTACGAGCAGTACTTC.

The CDR3 DNA reads as TGTGCCAGCAGCATGAGGGGAGGCCGATATCAGCCCCAGCATTTT. It yields the protein CASSMRGGRYQPQHF. The V and J genes are TRBV7-3 and TRBJ1-5, with D possibly being TRBD1 (5 bases). Trimming cost V 5 bases and J 5 bases, with 16 bases left between them. The V gene's germline CDR1 is SGHTA and CDR2 FQGTGA. There are 15 residues in the CDR3. Looking up the rest from reference TRBV7-3 and TRBJ1-5 gives the full variable domain: GAGVSQTPSNKVTEKGKYVELRCDPISGHTALYWYRQSLGQGPEFLIYFQGTGAADDSGLPNDRFFAVRPEGSVSTLKIQRTERGDSAVYLCASSMRGGRYQPQHFGDGTRLSIL.

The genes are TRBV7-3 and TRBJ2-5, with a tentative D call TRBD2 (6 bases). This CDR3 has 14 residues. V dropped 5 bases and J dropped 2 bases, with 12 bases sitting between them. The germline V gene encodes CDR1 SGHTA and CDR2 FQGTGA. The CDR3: CASSPRRDQETQYF. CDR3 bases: TGTGCCAGCAGCCCAAGGCGGGATCAAGAGACCCAGTACTTC.

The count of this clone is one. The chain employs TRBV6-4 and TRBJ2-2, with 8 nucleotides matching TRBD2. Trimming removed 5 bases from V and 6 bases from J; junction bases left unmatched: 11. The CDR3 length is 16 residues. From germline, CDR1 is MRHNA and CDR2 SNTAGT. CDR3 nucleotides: TGTGCCAGCAGTTTAGAGAGCGGGAGAGTAGCCGGGGAGCTGTTTTTT. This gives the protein CASSLESGRVAGELFF.

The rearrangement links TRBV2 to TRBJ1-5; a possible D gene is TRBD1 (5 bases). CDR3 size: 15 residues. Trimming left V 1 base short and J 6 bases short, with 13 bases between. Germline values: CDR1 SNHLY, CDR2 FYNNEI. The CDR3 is CASSEGTWGGQPQHF. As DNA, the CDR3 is TGTGCCAGCAGTGAAGGGACCTGGGGGGGTCAGCCCCAGCATTTT.

CDR3 residues: CASSGGGAAFF. The CDR3 bases are TGTGCCAGCAGCGGGGGGGGTGCGGCTTTCTTT. The chain carries TRBV5-6 and TRBJ1-1; TRBD1 might be the D (5 bases). CDR3 length: 11 amino acids. Between the trimmed V and J ends, which lost 4 bases and 11 bases, there was a span of 12 bases. Germline V gives CDR1 SGHDT, CDR2 YYEEEE.

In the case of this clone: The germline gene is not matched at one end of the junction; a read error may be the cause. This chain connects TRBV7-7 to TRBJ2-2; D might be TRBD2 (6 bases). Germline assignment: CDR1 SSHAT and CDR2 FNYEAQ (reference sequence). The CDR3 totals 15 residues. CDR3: CASSLTGEDTGELFF. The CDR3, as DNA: TGTGCTAGCAGCTTAACGGGAGAGGACACCGGGGAGCTGTTTTTT.

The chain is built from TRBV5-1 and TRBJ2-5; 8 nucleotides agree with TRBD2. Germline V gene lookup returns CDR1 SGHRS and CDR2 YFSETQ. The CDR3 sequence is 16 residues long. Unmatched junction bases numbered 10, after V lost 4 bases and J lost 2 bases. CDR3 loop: CASSLTTSAGQETQYF. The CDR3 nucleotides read TGCGCCAGCAGCCTCACGACTAGCGCGGGGCAAGAGACCCAGTACTTC.

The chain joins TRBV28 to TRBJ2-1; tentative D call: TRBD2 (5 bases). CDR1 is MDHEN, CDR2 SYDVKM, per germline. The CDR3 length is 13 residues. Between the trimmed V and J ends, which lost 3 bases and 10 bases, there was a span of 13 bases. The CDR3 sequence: CASSLIRTVEQFF. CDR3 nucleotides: TGTGCCAGCAGTTTGATCCGGACTGTCGAGCAGTTCTTC.

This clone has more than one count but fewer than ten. Here the CDR3 reads CATSRDFGTGGFVAYEQYF. CDR3 nucleotide sequence: TGTGCCACCAGCAGAGATTTCGGGACAGGGGGTTTCGTTGCCTACGAGCAGTACTTC. The rearrangement links TRBV15 to TRBJ2-7; TRBD1 aligns across 11 bases. After removal of 0 bases from V and 2 bases from J, the junction contained 12 bases not matched to a gene. In germline, CDR1 is LNHNV, CDR2 YYDKDF (reference sequence). The CDR3 loop spans 19 amino acids.

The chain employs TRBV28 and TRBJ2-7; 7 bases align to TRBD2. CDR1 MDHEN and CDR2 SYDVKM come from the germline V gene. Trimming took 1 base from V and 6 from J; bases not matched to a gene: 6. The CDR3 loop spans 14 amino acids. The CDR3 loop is CASSLLGGSVEQYF. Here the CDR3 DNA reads TGTGCCAGCAGTTTATTGGGGGGGTCCGTCGAGCAGTACTTC.